The 9 T cell receptor beta chains listed next were all sequenced from one sample in a study of control samples from healthy donors and cancer patients (dated by TCRdb to 2019 to 2021). Receptor amplification or capture employed the immunoSEQ multiplex PCR assay. The source is immuneACCESS, and TCRdb retained only in-frame sequences with V and J called. Part of the clones is not carried over; for the studies checked, unresolved V genes explain less than half of this, and the remainder is unexplained. In this sample the table shows around 70,000 clones, approximately 94% of which occur a single time. Approximately 3% of the sample goes to the ten largest clones. Sequencing was done on a sample of blood. The source of these receptors is a woman aged 25-40 years in good health.

This chain connects TRBV6-1 to TRBJ2-7; a weak D match, TRBD2 (6 bases). This CDR3 has 15 amino acids. The V gene lost 0 bases and the J gene lost 6 bases, with 15 bases spanning the gap. Germline loops: CDR1 MNHNS, CDR2 SASEGT. In nucleotides, the CDR3 is TGTGCCAGCAGTGAAGCTGGAGGGCTTGGGCGCGAGCAGTACTTC. Translating it yields CASSEAGGLGREQYF.

V and J are TRBV19 and TRBJ2-3; tentatively, D is TRBD2 (6 bases). The length of the CDR3 is 16 residues. V was cut by 5 bases and J by 3 bases, with 18 bases left in between. The germline CDR1 and CDR2 sequences are LNHDA and SQIVND (reference sequence). CDR3 protein: CASSELASGGTDTQYF. The CDR3 DNA follows: TGTGCCAGTAGTGAGCTGGCGTCCGGGGGTACAGATACGCAGTATTTT.

The count of this clone is one. The CDR3 nucleotides are TGTGCCAGCACCACAGGTGATTCACCCCTCCACTTT. It specifies CASTTGDSPLHF. This chain links TRBV2 with TRBJ1-6; maybe TRBD1 (5 bases). The CDR3 totals 12 residues. Trimming stripped 7 bases from V and 8 bases from J, with 9 bases between. Germline V gene data show CDR1 as SNHLY and CDR2 as FYNNEI.

This sequence joins TRBV4-1 and TRBJ2-4; either TRBD1 or TRBD2 may fit D (5 bases each). The CDR3 length is 16 residues. CDR1 is MGHRA and CDR2 is YSYEKL in the germline V gene. Trimming shortened V by 4 bases and J by 4 bases, and 17 bases separated the two germline ends. The CDR3 DNA reads as TGCGCCAGCAGCCTAGAGATGGGGGAGTTTAAAAACATTCAGTACTTC. Translation: CASSLEMGEFKNIQYF.

The chain couples TRBV11-2 to TRBJ1-2; 10 bases agree with TRBD1. CDR1 is SGHAT, CDR2 FQNNGV, per germline. This CDR3 is 19 amino acids long. The V gene end was trimmed by 5 bases and the J gene end by 2 bases; junction bases not matched to a gene: 17. DNA for the CDR3: TGTGCCAGCAGCCCCCCAAATGACAGGGGGCGACTAAAGAACTATGGCTACACCTTC. Amino acids: CASSPPNDRGRLKNYGYTF.

The chain has TRBV5-1 and TRBJ1-1; D remains ambiguous. The CDR3 consists of 13 residues. Per germline, CDR1 SGHRS and CDR2 YFSETQ. The ends were cut back, 0 bases at V and 4 bases at J, with 7 bases in the middle. The CDR3 is CASSLGDGTEAFF. CDR3 nucleotides: TGCGCCAGCAGCTTGGGAGACGGCACTGAAGCTTTCTTT.

This chain links TRBV9 with TRBJ1-4; D is perhaps TRBD1 (6 bases). Per germline, CDR1 SGDLS and CDR2 YYNGEE. The CDR3 length is 18 residues. V gave up 3 bases and J gave up 5 bases, with 23 bases separating them. The CDR3 spells CASSASGAGQRANEKLFF. As DNA, the CDR3 is TGTGCCAGCAGCGCCTCGGGGGCAGGCCAGAGGGCCAATGAAAAACTGTTTTTT.

The chain recombines TRBV6-1 with TRBJ2-7, with D possibly being TRBD1 (6 bases). Germline V lookup: CDR1 MNHNS, CDR2 SASEGT. This CDR3 contains 18 residues. The germline V and J ends were trimmed by 3 bases and 3 bases, with 24 bases remaining between them. The DNA of the CDR3 is TGTGCCAGCAGTGAGGCCGGGACAAATCATCCCGTGGGCTACGAGCAGTACTTC. Protein: CASSEAGTNHPVGYEQYF.

The rearrangement uses TRBV6-5 and TRBJ1-2; 9 nucleotides match TRBD1. V lost 8 bases and J lost 8; bases outside the gene matches: 12. Germline values: CDR1 MNHEY, CDR2 SVGAGI. The CDR3 spans 14 residues. The CDR3 DNA is TGTGCCAGCGATTCTGGGACAGGGCTCGACGGCTACACCTTC. Encoded protein: CASDSGTGLDGYTF.